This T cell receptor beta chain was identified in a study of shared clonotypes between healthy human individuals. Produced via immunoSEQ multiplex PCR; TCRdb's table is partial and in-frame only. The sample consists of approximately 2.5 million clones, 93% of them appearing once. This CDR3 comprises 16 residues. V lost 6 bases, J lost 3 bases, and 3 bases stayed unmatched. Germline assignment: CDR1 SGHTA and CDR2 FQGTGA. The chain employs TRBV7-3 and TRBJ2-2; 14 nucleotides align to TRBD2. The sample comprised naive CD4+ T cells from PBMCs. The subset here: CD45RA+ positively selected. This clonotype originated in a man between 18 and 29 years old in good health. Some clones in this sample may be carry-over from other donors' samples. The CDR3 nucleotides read TGTGCCAGCAGGAGGGGACTAGCGGGAGACACCGGGGAGCTGTTTTTT. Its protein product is CASRRGLAGDTGELFF. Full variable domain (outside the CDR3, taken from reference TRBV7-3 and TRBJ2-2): GAGVSQTPSNKVTEKGKYVELRCDPISGHTALYWYRQSLGQGPEFLIYFQGTGAADDSGLPNDRFFAVRPEGSVSTLKIQRTERGDSAVYLCASRRGLAGDTGELFFGEGSRLTVL.